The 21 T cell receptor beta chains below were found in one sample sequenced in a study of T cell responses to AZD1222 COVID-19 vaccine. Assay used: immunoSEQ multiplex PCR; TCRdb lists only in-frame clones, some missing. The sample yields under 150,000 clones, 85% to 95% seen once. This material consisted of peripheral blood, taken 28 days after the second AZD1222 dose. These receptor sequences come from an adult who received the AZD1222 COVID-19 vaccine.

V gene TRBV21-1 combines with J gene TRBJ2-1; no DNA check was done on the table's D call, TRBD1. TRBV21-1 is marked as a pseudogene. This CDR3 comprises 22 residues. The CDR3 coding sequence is TGTGCCAGCAGCAAGGGGTACTGGGGCAACCAGGGGTCCTGCAGCTCCTACAATGAGCAGTTCTTC. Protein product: CASSKGYWGNQGSCSSYNEQFF.

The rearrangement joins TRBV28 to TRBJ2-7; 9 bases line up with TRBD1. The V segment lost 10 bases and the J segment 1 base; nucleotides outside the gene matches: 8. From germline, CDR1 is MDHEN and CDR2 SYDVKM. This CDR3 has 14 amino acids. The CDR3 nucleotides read TGTGCCATCGGACCCGGGACAGGGTCCTACGAGCAGTACTTC. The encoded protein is CAIGPGTGSYEQYF.

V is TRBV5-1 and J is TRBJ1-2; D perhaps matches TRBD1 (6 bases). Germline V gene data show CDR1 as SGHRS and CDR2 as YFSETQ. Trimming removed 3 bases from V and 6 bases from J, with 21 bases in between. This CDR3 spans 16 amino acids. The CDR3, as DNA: TGCGCCAGCAGCTCTGGCGGACAGCGAGGAGTGGATGGCTACACCTTC. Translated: CASSSGGQRGVDGYTF.

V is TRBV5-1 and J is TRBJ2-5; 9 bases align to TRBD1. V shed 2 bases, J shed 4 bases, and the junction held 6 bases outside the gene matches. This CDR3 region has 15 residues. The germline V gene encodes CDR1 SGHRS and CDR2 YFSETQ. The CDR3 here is CASSLGQGYLETQYF. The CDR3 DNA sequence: TGCGCCAGCAGCTTAGGACAGGGGTACTTAGAGACCCAGTACTTC.

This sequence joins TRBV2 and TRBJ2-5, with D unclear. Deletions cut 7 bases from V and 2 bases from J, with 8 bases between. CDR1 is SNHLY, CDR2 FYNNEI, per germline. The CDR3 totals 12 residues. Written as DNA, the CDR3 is TGTGCCAGCAAGGCGGATCAAGAGACCCAGTACTTC. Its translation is CASKADQETQYF.

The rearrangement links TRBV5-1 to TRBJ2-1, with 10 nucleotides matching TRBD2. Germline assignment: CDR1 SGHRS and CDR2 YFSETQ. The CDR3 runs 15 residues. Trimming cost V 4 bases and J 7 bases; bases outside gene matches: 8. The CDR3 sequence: CASSLGTSATNEQFF. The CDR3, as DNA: TGCGCCAGCAGCCTAGGGACTAGCGCGACGAATGAGCAGTTCTTC.

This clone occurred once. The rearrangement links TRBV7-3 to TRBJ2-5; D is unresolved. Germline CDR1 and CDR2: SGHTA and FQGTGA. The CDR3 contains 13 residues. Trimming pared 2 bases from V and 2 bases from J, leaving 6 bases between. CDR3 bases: TGTGCCAGCAGCTTAGCGAGACAAGAGACCCAGTACTTC. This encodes CASSLARQETQYF. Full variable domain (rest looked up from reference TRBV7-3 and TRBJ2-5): GAGVSQTPSNKVTEKGKYVELRCDPISGHTALYWYRQSLGQGPEFLIYFQGTGAADDSGLPNDRFFAVRPEGSVSTLKIQRTERGDSAVYLCASSLARQETQYFGPGTRLLVL.

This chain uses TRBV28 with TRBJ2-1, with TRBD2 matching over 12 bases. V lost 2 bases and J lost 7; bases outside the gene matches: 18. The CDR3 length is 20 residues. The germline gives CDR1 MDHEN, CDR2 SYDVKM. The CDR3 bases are TGTGCCAGCAGTTTAGGTAGGACTAGCGGGAAGTATTGGGCGGGGAATGAGCAGTTCTTC. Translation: CASSLGRTSGKYWAGNEQFF. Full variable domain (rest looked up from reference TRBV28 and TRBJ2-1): DVKVTQSSRYLVKRTGEKVFLECVQDMDHENMFWYRQDPGLGLRLIYFSYDVKMKEKGDIPEGYSVSREKKERFSLILESASTNQTSMYLCASSLGRTSGKYWAGNEQFFGPGTRLTVL.

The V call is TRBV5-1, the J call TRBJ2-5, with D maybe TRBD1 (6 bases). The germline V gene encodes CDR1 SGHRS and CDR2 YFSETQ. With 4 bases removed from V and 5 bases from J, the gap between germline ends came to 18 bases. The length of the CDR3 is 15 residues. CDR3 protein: CASSPGNRARETQYF. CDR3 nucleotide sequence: TGCGCCAGCAGCCCAGGGAACAGGGCTAGGGAGACCCAGTACTTC.

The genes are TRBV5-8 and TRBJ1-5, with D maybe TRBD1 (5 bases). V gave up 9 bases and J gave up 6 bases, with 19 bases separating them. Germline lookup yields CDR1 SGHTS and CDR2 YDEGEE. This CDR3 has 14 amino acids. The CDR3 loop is CATTPSGVSQPQHF. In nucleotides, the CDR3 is TGTGCCACCACTCCATCGGGGGTCTCTCAGCCCCAGCATTTT.

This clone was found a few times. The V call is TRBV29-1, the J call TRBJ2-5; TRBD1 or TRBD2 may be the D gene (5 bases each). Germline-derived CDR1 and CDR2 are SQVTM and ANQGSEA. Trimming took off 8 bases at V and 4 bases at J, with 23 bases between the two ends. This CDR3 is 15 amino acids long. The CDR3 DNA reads TGCAGCCTGGGGAGAAGGGGCCTCTCCGGAGAGACCCAGTACTTC. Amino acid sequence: CSLGRRGLSGETQYF.

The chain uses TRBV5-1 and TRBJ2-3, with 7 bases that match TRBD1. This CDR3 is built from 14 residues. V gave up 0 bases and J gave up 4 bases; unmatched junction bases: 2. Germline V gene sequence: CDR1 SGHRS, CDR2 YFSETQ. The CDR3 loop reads CASSLEGGPDTQYF. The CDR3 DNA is TGCGCCAGCAGCTTGGAAGGGGGCCCAGATACGCAGTATTTT. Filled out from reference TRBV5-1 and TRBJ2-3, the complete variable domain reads KAGVTQTPRYLIKTRGQQVTLSCSPISGHRSVSWYQQTPGQGLQFLFEYFSETQRNKGNFPGRFSGRQFSNSRSEMNVSTLELGDSALYLCASSLEGGPDTQYFGPGTRLTVL.

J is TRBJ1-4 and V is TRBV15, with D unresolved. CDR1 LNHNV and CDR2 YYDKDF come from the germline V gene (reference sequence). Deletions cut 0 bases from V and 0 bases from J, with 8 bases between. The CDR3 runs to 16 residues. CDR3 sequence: CATSREWIATNEKLFF. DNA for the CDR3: TGTGCCACCAGCAGAGAATGGATTGCAACTAATGAAAAACTGTTTTTT.

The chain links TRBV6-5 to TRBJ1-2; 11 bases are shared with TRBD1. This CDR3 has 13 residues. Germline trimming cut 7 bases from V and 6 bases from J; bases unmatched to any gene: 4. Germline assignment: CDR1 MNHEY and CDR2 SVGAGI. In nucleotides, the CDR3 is TGTGCCAGCACCACGGACAGGGGGCATGGCTACACCTTC. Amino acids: CASTTDRGHGYTF.

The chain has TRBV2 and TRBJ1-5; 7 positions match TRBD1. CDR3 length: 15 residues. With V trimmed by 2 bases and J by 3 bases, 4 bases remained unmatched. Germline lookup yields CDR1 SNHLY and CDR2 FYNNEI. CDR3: CASSEFDRVNQPQHF. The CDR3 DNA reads TGTGCCAGCAGTGAATTTGACAGGGTCAATCAGCCCCAGCATTTT.

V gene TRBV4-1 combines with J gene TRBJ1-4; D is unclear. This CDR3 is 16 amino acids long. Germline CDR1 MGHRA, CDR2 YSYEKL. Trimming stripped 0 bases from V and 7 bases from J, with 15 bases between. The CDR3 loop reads CASSQDLGSPGEKLFF. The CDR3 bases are TGCGCCAGCAGCCAAGATCTGGGCTCCCCAGGTGAAAAACTGTTTTTT.

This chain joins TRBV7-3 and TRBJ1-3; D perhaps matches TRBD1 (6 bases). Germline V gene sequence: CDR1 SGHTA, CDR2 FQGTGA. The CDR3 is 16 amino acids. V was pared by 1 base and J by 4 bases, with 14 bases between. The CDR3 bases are TGTGCCAGCAGCTTAAGTGGGGGCGCCTCGGGAAACACCATATATTTT. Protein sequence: CASSLSGGASGNTIYF.

This CDR3 is CASSRGGAPTGYTF. In DNA, the CDR3 is TGTGCCAGCAGTCGCGGCGGGGCGCCCACTGGCTACACCTTC. The V and J genes are TRBV27 and TRBJ1-2, with D maybe TRBD1 (5 bases). The CDR3 runs to 14 residues. Germline V CDR1 and CDR2: MNHEY, SMNVEV (reference sequence). Trimming stripped 5 bases from V and 7 bases from J, with 17 bases between.

This CDR3 reads CASSEGTEYGYTF. CDR3 nucleotide sequence: TGCGCCAGCAGTGAAGGGACCGAGTATGGCTACACCTTC. The chain combines TRBV10-1 with TRBJ1-2; weak D call: TRBD1 (5 bases). The CDR3 is made up of 13 amino acids. From germline, CDR1 is WNHNN and CDR2 SYGVQD (reference sequence). V was shortened by 3 bases and J by 5 bases, with 10 bases between the two germline ends.

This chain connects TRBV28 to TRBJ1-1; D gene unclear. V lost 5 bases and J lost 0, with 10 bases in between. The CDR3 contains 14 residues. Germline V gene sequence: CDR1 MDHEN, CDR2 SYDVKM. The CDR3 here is CASSNPAMNTEAFF. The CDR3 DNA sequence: TGTGCCAGCAGTAACCCGGCTATGAACACTGAAGCTTTCTTT.

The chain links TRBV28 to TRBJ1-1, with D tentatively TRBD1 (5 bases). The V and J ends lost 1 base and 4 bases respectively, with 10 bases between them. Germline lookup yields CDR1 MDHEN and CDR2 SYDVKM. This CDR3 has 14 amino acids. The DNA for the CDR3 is TGTGCCAGCAGTTTATCCCTGGACACCACTGAAGCTTTCTTT. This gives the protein CASSLSLDTTEAFF. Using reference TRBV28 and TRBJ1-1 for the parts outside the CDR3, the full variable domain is DVKVTQSSRYLVKRTGEKVFLECVQDMDHENMFWYRQDPGLGLRLIYFSYDVKMKEKGDIPEGYSVSREKKERFSLILESASTNQTSMYLCASSLSLDTTEAFFGQGTRLTVV.